A single sample gave rise to the 12 T cell receptor beta chains below, sequenced in a study of T cell responses to AZD1222 COVID-19 vaccine. Assay used: immunoSEQ multiplex PCR; TCRdb lists only in-frame clones, some missing. The sample comprises about 190,000 clones, approximately 91% of which are singletons, and over 0.75% rests with the top ten. The sample was peripheral blood, taken on day 0 of AZD1222 vaccination. These receptors all stem from an adult in good health.

The chain combines TRBV7-3 with TRBJ2-5, with 11 bases that match TRBD2. J lost 5 bases, V lost 3 bases, and 14 bases had no gene match. The CDR3 has 18 amino acids. Looked up from germline, CDR1 is SGHTA and CDR2 is FQGTGA. The CDR3 nucleotides are TGTGCCAGCAGCTTGACAGGGCGCCCTAGCGGGGGGCGGGAGACCCAGTACTTC. This translates into CASSLTGRPSGGRETQYF.

The rearrangement joins TRBV6-1 to TRBJ2-7; D call uncertain. V was shortened by 4 bases and J by 6 bases, with 25 bases between the two germline ends. The CDR3 is 17 amino acids. Looked up from germline, CDR1 is MNHNS and CDR2 is SASEGT. The CDR3 reads CASSAVGSRRAFVEQYF. DNA of the CDR3: TGTGCCAGCAGTGCGGTTGGTTCCCGAAGGGCTTTTGTCGAGCAGTACTTC.

CDR3 sequence reads: CASSTLYTEAFF. In DNA, the CDR3 is TGTGCCAGTAGTACCCTCTACACTGAAGCTTTCTTT. The chain couples TRBV19 to TRBJ1-1; D remains ambiguous. Trimming removed 4 bases from V and 3 bases from J, with 6 bases in between. The V gene's germline CDR1 is LNHDA and CDR2 SQIVND (reference sequence). This CDR3 is 12 amino acids long.

The chain joins TRBV19 to TRBJ2-7; D may match TRBD1 or TRBD2 (5 bases each). V lost 3 bases to trimming and J lost 2 bases, with 11 bases between them. The germline V gene encodes CDR1 LNHDA and CDR2 SQIVND (reference sequence). The CDR3 sequence is 14 residues long. CDR3 nucleotide sequence: TGTGCCAGTAGTATGGGACGTGGGGCCTACGAGCAGTACTTC. Translating gives CASSMGRGAYEQYF. The whole variable domain, remainder taken from reference TRBV19 and TRBJ2-7, is DGGITQSPKYLFRKEGQNVTLSCEQNLNHDAMYWYRQDPGQGLRLIYYSQIVNDFQKGDIAEGYSVSREKKESFPLTVTSAQKNPTAFYLCASSMGRGAYEQYFGPGTRLTVT.

The V call is TRBV6-5, the J call TRBJ1-5, with TRBD1 matching over 8 bases. The CDR3 is made up of 13 amino acids. J was trimmed by 11 bases and V by 7 bases; bases with no gene match: 10. Germline V lookup: CDR1 MNHEY, CDR2 SVGAGI. CDR3 protein: CASKQGGWWAQHF. The CDR3 coding sequence is TGTGCCAGCAAACAGGGGGGATGGTGGGCCCAGCATTTT.

The chain recombines TRBV21-1 with TRBJ1-5; TRBD1 is the table's D call, not checked against the DNA. TRBV21-1 corresponds to a pseudogene. This CDR3 is 16 amino acids long. The chain's CDR3 is CASSSSALQGGQPQHF. The CDR3 nucleotides read TGTGCCAGCAGCAGTTCCGCATTACAGGGGGGCCAGCCCCAGCATTTT.

V is TRBV6-4 and J is TRBJ2-1, with 7 bases that match TRBD1. The CDR3 has 15 amino acids. Germline V gives CDR1 MRHNA, CDR2 SNTAGT. J gave up 8 bases and V 0 bases, and 7 bases lay outside the gene matches. The CDR3 loop reads CASSDSSGTGDEQFF. The DNA for the CDR3 is TGTGCCAGCAGTGACTCGAGCGGAACAGGGGATGAGCAGTTCTTC.

The chain recombines TRBV7-9 with TRBJ2-7; perhaps TRBD1 as D (7 bases). Germline V gene data show CDR1 as SEHNR and CDR2 as FQNEAQ (reference sequence). The V end was cut by 6 bases, the J end by 9 bases, with 18 bases between. CDR3 length: 13 amino acids. The CDR3 loop is CASRSKGAGGQYF. In nucleotides, the CDR3 is TGTGCCAGCAGGTCCAAGGGGGCCGGGGGGCAGTACTTC.

The rearrangement uses TRBV7-9 and TRBJ2-7; D assignment may be TRBD1 or TRBD2 (5 bases each). Deletions cut 4 bases from V and 0 bases from J, with 16 bases between. Germline CDR1 is SEHNR and CDR2 is FQNEAQ (reference sequence). This CDR3 contains 16 residues. Written as DNA, the CDR3 is TGTGCCAGCAGCTCCCTTGGGGGAGAAAGCTCCTACGAGCAGTACTTC. It is translated as CASSSLGGESSYEQYF.

The rearrangement uses TRBV12-3 or TRBV12-4 and TRBJ1-2; D unclear. This CDR3 region has 12 residues. V dropped 6 bases and J dropped 4 bases, with 9 bases sitting between them. The CDR3 sequence is CASSHELYGYTF. The CDR3 nucleotides read TGTGCCAGCAGCCACGAGCTCTATGGCTACACCTTC.

The chain recombines TRBV5-1 with TRBJ1-2, with D unclear. Per germline, CDR1 SGHRS and CDR2 YFSETQ. Trimming took 4 bases from V and 4 from J, leaving 11 bases between them. The CDR3 totals 13 residues. The DNA of the CDR3 is TGCGCCAGCAGCGCACTTGACCTCTATGGCTACACCTTC. It yields the protein CASSALDLYGYTF.

This chain links TRBV28 with TRBJ1-5; tentative D call: TRBD1 (5 bases). Germline lookup yields CDR1 MDHEN and CDR2 SYDVKM. The CDR3 consists of 13 residues. V lost 6 bases and J 8 bases, leaving 14 bases between the germline ends. The CDR3 DNA reads as TGTGCCAGCAGGAAAAGGGGAGACGAGCCCCAGCATTTT. This gives the protein CASRKRGDEPQHF.